This TCR beta chain was identified in a study of blood T cell repertoires in COVID-19. Study overall: Sample material is recorded as cDNA or gDNA derived from T cells, B-cell-depleted T cells, or PBMCs.

The CDR3 consists of 13 residues. CDR1 SNHLY and CDR2 FYNNEI come from the germline V gene. With 9 bases clipped from V and 4 bases from J, the junction kept 7 bases outside the gene matches. The repertoire was sequenced with immunoSEQ multiplex PCR; TCRdb's copy has only in-frame clones and lacks some. The sample consists of around 330,000 clones, roughly 87% of them appearing once. Sample: PBMCs or T cells enriched from blood (not recorded which). V and J are TRBV2 and TRBJ1-2; TRBD1 aligns across 8 bases. This clonotype was obtained from a woman between 18 and 30 years old who had recovered from COVID-19. The CDR3 loop is CASNTGGVYGYTF. CDR3 DNA: TGTGCCAGTAACACAGGGGGTGTCTATGGCTACACCTTC.